This entry lists 19 T cell receptor beta chains sequenced from one sample in a study of cytomegalovirus exposure and HLA in healthy donors. The study ran its PCR with 60 Vbeta and 13 Jbeta primers. Repertoires were generated with immunoSEQ multiplex PCR, while TCRdb's copy carries only in-frame clones and drops some. The profile shows 65,000 to 90,000 clones, 60% to 75% of them singletons. The sample consisted of PBMCs. The origin of the receptors is a man in his sixties or seventies in good health and CMV-seronegative.

The chain uses TRBV29-1 and TRBJ2-3, with 9 bases that match TRBD1. Germline CDR1 is SQVTM and CDR2 is ANQGSEA. The CDR3 contains 14 residues. Unmatched junction bases numbered 9, after V lost 6 bases and J lost 5 bases. The CDR3 bases are TGCAGCGTCCAAACAGGGGGCTCAAGAGATACGCAGTATTTT. As protein: CSVQTGGSRDTQYF.

J is TRBJ2-5 and V is TRBV2; tentatively, D is TRBD1 (5 bases). Per the germline V gene, CDR1 is SNHLY and CDR2 is FYNNEI. This CDR3 contains 16 residues. V lost 2 bases and J 5 bases, leaving 18 bases between the germline ends. DNA of the CDR3: TGTGCCAGCAGTGAATGGGGCAGGGTCAGAGTGGAGACCCAGTACTTC. It codes for CASSEWGRVRVETQYF.

This sequence joins TRBV7-2 and TRBJ2-7, with 9 bases matching TRBD2. The CDR3 totals 18 residues. Looked up from germline, CDR1 is SGHTA and CDR2 is FQGNSA. V shed 3 bases, J shed 4 bases, and the junction held 16 bases outside the gene matches. The CDR3 sequence is CASSFRGGLAPFQYEQYF. The DNA of the CDR3 is TGTGCCAGCAGCTTTAGAGGGGGACTAGCCCCGTTCCAGTACGAGCAGTACTTC.

This clone was counted between two and nine times. The V call is TRBV4-1, the J call TRBJ1-1; D is possibly TRBD1 (5 bases). The CDR3 loop spans 14 amino acids. The germline CDR1 and CDR2 sequences are MGHRA and YSYEKL. Deletions cut 5 bases from V and 7 bases from J, with 17 bases between. The CDR3: CASSDQGTLLEAFF. The CDR3 DNA reads TGCGCCAGCAGCGACCAGGGAACCTTACTTGAAGCTTTCTTT.

The chain has TRBV9 and TRBJ2-5; 9 bases are a match to TRBD1. The germline V gene has CDR1 SGDLS and CDR2 YYNGEE. V dropped 3 bases and J dropped 2; count of bases not matched to a gene: 2. This CDR3 is 14 amino acids long. DNA of the CDR3: TGTGCCAGCAGCGCCGGGACAGGGCAAGAGACCCAGTACTTC. Amino acids: CASSAGTGQETQYF.

In DNA, the CDR3 is TGCGCCAGCAGCCCTGGGACAGAACAAGAGACCCAGTACTTC. Translation gives CASSPGTEQETQYF. The chain recombines TRBV5-1 with TRBJ2-5, with TRBD1 matching over 7 bases. Unmatched junction bases numbered 5, after V lost 4 bases and J lost 2 bases. The CDR3 is 14 residues long. Germline CDR1 and CDR2: SGHRS and YFSETQ.

The chain links TRBV6-6 to TRBJ2-7; perhaps TRBD2 as D (6 bases). The germline gives CDR1 MNHNY, CDR2 SVGAGI (reference sequence). CDR3 length equals 11 residues. Trimming stripped 5 bases from V and 6 bases from J, with 8 bases between. The CDR3 nucleotides read TGTGCCAGCAGTGGGGACTCCGAGCAGTACTTC. Translating it yields CASSGDSEQYF.

This CDR3 reads CASSLVAGGGTDTQYF. The CDR3 DNA reads TGTGCCAGCAGCCTAGTAGCGGGGGGCGGCACAGATACGCAGTATTTT. This rearrangement joins TRBV7-2 to TRBJ2-3; 10 bases align to TRBD2. The J segment lost 1 base and the V segment lost 5 bases, leaving 6 bases of the junction unmatched. The CDR3 runs to 16 residues. CDR1 is SGHTA, CDR2 FQGNSA, per germline.

This clone was seen more than once but under ten times. The chain couples TRBV28 to TRBJ2-7, with D possibly TRBD1 on 5 matching bases. The CDR3 runs 13 residues. Germline values: CDR1 MDHEN, CDR2 SYDVKM. The germline V and J ends were trimmed by 3 bases and 5 bases, with 11 bases remaining between them. The CDR3 here is CASSFQGVNEQYF. CDR3 nucleotides: TGTGCCAGCAGTTTTCAGGGCGTCAACGAGCAGTACTTC.

This clone occurred a few times. This chain joins TRBV7-9 and TRBJ2-1; D gene unclear. CDR1 and CDR2 (germline): SEHNR, FQNEAQ (reference sequence). CDR3 length equals 16 residues. V was shortened by 4 bases and J by 5 bases, with 18 bases between the two germline ends. The CDR3 spells CASSSSTPPSNNEQFF. The CDR3 DNA reads TGTGCCAGCAGCTCCTCGACTCCGCCTTCAAACAATGAGCAGTTCTTC.

This sequence joins TRBV11-2 and TRBJ2-3; 10 nucleotides match TRBD2. CDR3 length: 16 amino acids. After removal of 4 bases from V and 5 bases from J, the junction contained 9 bases not matched to a gene. Germline V gene data show CDR1 as SGHAT and CDR2 as FQNNGV. CDR3 in amino acids: CASSSRLAGVGDTQYF. CDR3 in DNA: TGTGCCAGCAGCTCCAGGCTAGCGGGAGTTGGAGATACGCAGTATTTT.

The rearrangement links TRBV5-1 to TRBJ1-3, with 8 bases matching TRBD1. Germline V lookup: CDR1 SGHRS, CDR2 YFSETQ. J gave up 3 bases and V 6 bases, and 5 bases lay outside the gene matches. CDR3 size: 14 residues. The CDR3 bases are TGCGCCAGCATCCAGGGGGCCGGTGGAAACACCATATATTTT. Translating it yields CASIQGAGGNTIYF.

CDR3 sequence (DNA): TGTGCCAGCAGCACAGGGGACGGTCTATATGGCTACACCTTC. Translated: CASSTGDGLYGYTF. The V call is TRBV5-5, the J call TRBJ1-2, with 7 positions matching TRBD1. The CDR3 loop spans 14 amino acids. V lost 4 bases and J lost 5; bases outside the gene matches: 8. From germline, CDR1 is SGHKS and CDR2 YYEKEE (reference sequence).

This sequence joins TRBV5-4 and TRBJ2-7; TRBD1 matches at 11 bases. The CDR3 is 14 amino acids. With 3 bases clipped from V and 4 bases from J, the junction kept 3 bases outside the gene matches. The germline V gene has CDR1 SGHNT and CDR2 YYREEE (reference sequence). The DNA of the CDR3 is TGTGCCAGCAGCTCGGGACAGGGGGGATACGAGCAGTACTTC. It codes for CASSSGQGGYEQYF.

V usage is TRBV5-4 and J usage is TRBJ2-1; D unresolved. V was pared by 3 bases and J by 7 bases, with 14 bases between. The CDR3 spans 14 residues. Germline V gene lookup returns CDR1 SGHNT and CDR2 YYREEE (reference sequence). CDR3 sequence (DNA): TGTGCCAGCAGCTGGGTGACGGGTCGGAATGAGCAGTTCTTC. Translation gives CASSWVTGRNEQFF.

This rearrangement joins TRBV20-1 to TRBJ2-3; unclear D gene. Germline V CDR1 and CDR2: DFQATT, SNEGSKA (reference sequence). The CDR3 contains 10 residues. The V and J ends lost 4 bases and 11 bases respectively, with 10 bases between them. In DNA form, the CDR3 reads TGCAGTGCTAAGAGGAGAAGGCAGTATTTT. This translates into CSAKRRRQYF.

This sequence joins TRBV29-1 and TRBJ2-5; D may be TRBD1 (6 bases). The DNA matches TRBJ2-7 better at its end, which makes the J call doubtful. The CDR3 is 13 residues long. The V gene's germline CDR1 is SQVTM and CDR2 ANQGSEA. CDR3 protein: CSVTRDNSYEQYF. DNA of the CDR3: TGCAGCGTGACCCGGGACAACTCCTACGAGCAGTACTTC.

V usage is TRBV5-1 and J usage is TRBJ2-1; TRBD2 aligns across 13 bases. The CDR3 totals 15 residues. Germline V lookup: CDR1 SGHRS, CDR2 YFSETQ. The junction had 1 base not matched to a gene; V was cut back by 2 bases and J by 5 bases. CDR3 sequence reads: CASSLGLAGDNEQFF. DNA for the CDR3: TGCGCCAGCAGCTTAGGACTAGCGGGGGACAATGAGCAGTTCTTC.

V gene TRBV30 combines with J gene TRBJ1-2, with 7 bases aligning to TRBD1. This CDR3 has 12 residues. V was clipped by 1 base and J by 5 bases; unmatched bases: 1. Germline V gives CDR1 GTSNPN, CDR2 SVGIG (reference sequence). The CDR3 sequence: CAWSEGAYGYTF. The CDR3 DNA is TGTGCCTGGAGTGAGGGGGCGTATGGCTACACCTTC. Combining the CDR3 with reference TRBV30 and TRBJ1-2 gives the whole variable domain SQTIHQWPATLVQPVGSPLSLECTVEGTSNPNLYWYRQAAGRGLQLLFYSVGIGQISSEVPQNLSASRPQDRQFILSSKKLLLSDSGFYLCAWSEGAYGYTFGSGTRLTVV.